This is a list of T cell receptor beta chains from one sample in a study of blood T cell repertoires in COVID-19. The method was immunoSEQ multiplex PCR; TCRdb's version includes in-frame clones alone and lacks a portion of them. The sample has hundreds of thousands of clones; roughly 87% are singletons. The specimen sequenced was peripheral blood. These receptors originate from a man aged 55 to 70 who had recovered from COVID-19. The CDR3 runs from the conserved cysteine through the conserved F or W. Fields, in order: clone size, J gene, D gene, V gene, CDR3 protein, CDR3 DNA. D genes are given only for firm matches. The listing skips clone size in some rows; elsewhere it reads once, few, many or a size class.

NA	TRBJ1-5	NA	TRBV6-5	CASSSGQPQHF	TGTGCCAGCAGTTCAGGGCAGCCCCAGCATTTT
NA	TRBJ1-3	TRBD1	TRBV7-8	CASSQNRGNSGNTIYF	TGTGCCAGCAGCCAAAACAGGGGCAACTCTGGAAACACCATATATTTT
NA	TRBJ2-3	TRBD2	TRBV5-4	CASSPLAADTQYF	TGTGCCAGCAGCCCACTAGCGGCAGATACGCAGTATTTT
NA	TRBJ1-5	NA	TRBV10-3	CAARGAGSGQPQHF	TGTGCCGCCCGGGGGGCAGGGTCGGGTCAGCCCCAGCATTTT
NA	TRBJ2-3	NA	TRBV27	CASSPSGYTQYF	TGTGCCAGCAGTCCCTCCGGGTATACGCAGTATTTT
NA	TRBJ1-5	NA	TRBV30	CAWSVGGDQPQHF	TGTGCCTGGAGTGTCGGCGGAGATCAGCCCCAGCATTTT
once	TRBJ1-2	TRBD1	TRBV7-6	CASSFGQGSAGYTF	TGTGCCAGCAGCTTTGGACAGGGGTCGGCTGGCTACACCTTC
NA	TRBJ1-4	NA	TRBV28	CASTLEGVINEKLFF	TGTGCCAGCACCCTAGAGGGGGTTATTAATGAAAAACTGTTTTTT
NA	TRBJ1-5	TRBD1	TRBV19	CASSIDPDRAFGNQPQHF	TGTGCCAGTAGTATAGATCCGGACAGGGCGTTTGGAAATCAGCCCCAGCATTTT
NA	TRBJ1-2	NA	TRBV27	CASSLVMTDNYGYTF	TGTGCCAGCAGTTTAGTAATGACAGATAACTATGGCTACACCTTC
once	TRBJ2-1	TRBD1	TRBV6-5	CATGQGYNEQFF	TGTGCTACGGGACAGGGTTACAATGAGCAGTTCTTC
NA	TRBJ1-2	TRBD1	TRBV28	CASSYRGDGYTF	TGTGCCAGCAGTTACAGGGGGGATGGCTACACCTTC
NA	TRBJ2-3	TRBD1	TRBV11-2	CASSLDRTVEYF	TGTGCCAGCAGCCTGGACAGGACTGTAGAGTATTTT
NA	TRBJ1-6	NA	TRBV2	CASRPPSGAGSPLHF	TGTGCCAGCAGGCCCCCCAGCGGGGCGGGTTCACCCCTCCACTTT
NA	TRBJ1-2	NA	TRBV12-3/TRBV12-4	CASSYRTMGYTF	TGTGCCAGCAGTTATCGCACTATGGGCTACACCTTC
NA	TRBJ2-7	TRBD1	TRBV18	CASSRAGGSYEQYF	TGTGCCAGCTCACGCGCAGGGGGAAGCTACGAGCAGTACTTC
NA	TRBJ1-5	NA	TRBV19	CASSSKGGHQPQHF	TGTGCCAGTAGTTCGAAAGGAGGACATCAGCCCCAGCATTTT
NA	TRBJ1-4	NA	TRBV7-9	CASSAPSGEKLFF	TGTGCCAGCTCCGCGCCTAGTGGTGAAAAACTGTTTTTT
NA	TRBJ2-6	NA	TRBV7-5	CARSSRVSGANVLTF	TGTGCCAGAAGCTCCAGGGTCTCTGGGGCCAACGTCCTGACTTTC
NA	TRBJ1-5	TRBD1	TRBV19	CASRHRGNQPQHF	TGTGCCAGTAGGCACAGGGGAAATCAGCCCCAGCATTTT
NA	TRBJ1-2	TRBD1	TRBV5-1	CASSDGDRGDPGYTF	TGCGCCAGTTCAGATGGTGACAGGGGAGACCCTGGCTACACCTTC
NA	TRBJ1-1	NA	TRBV18	CASSPTGAGSEAFF	TGTGCCAGCTCACCCACCGGAGCGGGATCTGAAGCTTTCTTT
NA	TRBJ2-5	TRBD2	TRBV5-1	CASSPIAGGETQYF	TGCGCCAGCAGCCCGATAGCGGGTGGGGAGACCCAGTACTTC
NA	TRBJ2-2	NA	TRBV2	CASSGRLPTGELFF	TGTGCCAGCAGTGGTAGACTACCCACCGGGGAGCTGTTTTTT
NA	TRBJ2-7	NA	TRBV11-2	CASSFFYGSIYEQYF	TGTGCCAGCAGCTTTTTTTACGGGTCTATCTACGAGCAGTACTTC
NA	TRBJ2-6	TRBD1	TRBV27	CASSRSGTGIGANVLTF	TGTGCCAGCAGTCGATCCGGGACAGGGATTGGGGCCAACGTCCTGACTTTC
NA	TRBJ2-1	TRBD1	TRBV19	CASSTTGDQREQFF	TGTGCCAGCTCCACAACAGGGGACCAGCGTGAGCAGTTCTTC
NA	TRBJ2-7	NA	TRBV21-1	CASSTRWEVGGIVHEQYF	TGTGCCAGCAGCACTAGGTGGGAGGTAGGTGGGATAGTCCACGAGCAGTACTTC
NA	TRBJ1-4	NA	TRBV18	CASSLYGAGLEKLFF	TGTGCCAGCTCACTTTACGGTGCAGGGCTTGAAAAACTGTTTTTT
NA	TRBJ2-5	NA	TRBV7-2	CASSSLRAETQYF	TGTGCCAGCAGCTCTTTGAGGGCGGAGACCCAGTACTTC
NA	TRBJ1-2	TRBD1	TRBV19	CASSNQGVYGYTF	TGTGCCAGTAGTAATCAGGGGGTCTATGGCTACACCTTC
NA	TRBJ1-6	TRBD1	TRBV25-1	CASGDRGNSPLHF	TGTGCCAGCGGGGACAGGGGGAATTCACCCCTCCACTTT
NA	TRBJ1-2	NA	TRBV6-6	CASSYSPGDYGYTF	TGTGCCAGCAGTTACTCGCCGGGGGACTATGGCTACACCTTC
NA	TRBJ1-1	TRBD1	TRBV19	CASSLYRDSLNTEAFF	TGTGCCAGTAGTCTATACCGGGACAGCTTAAACACTGAAGCTTTCTTT
NA	TRBJ2-2	TRBD1	TRBV30	CARSFDRGGTGELFF	TGTGCCCGATCCTTCGACAGGGGAGGAACCGGGGAGCTGTTTTTT
few	TRBJ2-3	TRBD2	TRBV4-2	CASSQGLSGASTDTQYF	TGTGCCAGCAGCCAAGGGCTGAGCGGGGCCAGCACAGATACGCAGTATTTT
once	TRBJ2-2	NA	TRBV2	CASTGDRYDTGELFF	TGTGCCAGCACGGGGGATCGATATGACACCGGGGAGCTGTTTTTT
many	TRBJ1-3	NA	TRBV28	CASITGQSSGNTIYF	TGTGCCAGCATTACTGGGCAGAGCTCTGGAAACACCATATATTTT
NA	TRBJ1-1	NA	TRBV5-6	CASSFHLRAGVMSAFF	TGTGCCAGCAGCTTTCATTTGCGCGCAGGGGTAATGTCAGCTTTCTTT
NA	TRBJ2-3	NA	TRBV5-1	CASSLGQSTDMQYF	TGCGCCAGCAGCTTGGGACAGTCCACAGATATGCAGTATTTT
NA	TRBJ1-3	TRBD1	TRBV9	CASSGARQGVSGNTIYF	TGTGCCAGCAGCGGAGCCCGACAGGGGGTCTCTGGAAACACCATATATTTT
NA	TRBJ1-1	NA	TRBV7-2	CASSIWANTEAFF	TGTGCCAGCAGCATTTGGGCGAACACTGAAGCTTTCTTT
NA	TRBJ1-1	NA	TRBV29-1	CSVTGLGAEAFF	TGCAGCGTTACAGGGTTAGGAGCTGAAGCTTTCTTT
NA	TRBJ2-3	NA	TRBV24-1	CATSDFRDTQYF	TGTGCCACCAGTGATTTCCGGGATACGCAGTATTTT
NA	TRBJ2-1	TRBD2	TRBV28	CASITSGAISYNEQFF	TGTGCCAGCATTACTAGCGGGGCGATCTCCTACAATGAGCAGTTCTTC
NA	TRBJ2-1	TRBD2	TRBV18	CASSPMVGLAGGDEQFF	TGTGCCAGCTCACCAATGGTCGGACTAGCGGGGGGCGATGAGCAGTTCTTC
NA	TRBJ2-7	TRBD1	TRBV19	CASSTLGQESGEQYF	TGTGCCAGTAGTACCCTAGGACAGGAGAGCGGCGAGCAGTACTTC
once	TRBJ1-6	TRBD1	TRBV6-6	CASRPDRGQNSPLHF	TGTGCCAGCAGACCTGACAGGGGGCAGAATTCACCCCTCCACTTT
NA	TRBJ1-1	NA	TRBV5-1	CASSGGVGTEAFF	TGCGCCAGCAGCGGCGGGGTGGGCACTGAAGCTTTCTTT
NA	TRBJ1-5	TRBD1	TRBV2	CASSAQTGANQPQHF	TGTGCCAGCAGCGCTCAGACAGGGGCCAATCAGCCCCAGCATTTT
once	TRBJ2-7	NA	TRBV3-1/TRBV3-2	CASSLGGGSYEQYF	TGTGCCAGCAGCCTCGGTGGCGGGTCCTACGAGCAGTACTTC
NA	TRBJ2-3	NA	TRBV11-2	CASSLYRDTQYF	TGTGCCAGCAGCTTATATAGAGATACGCAGTATTTT
NA	TRBJ1-3	TRBD1	TRBV5-5	CASSRDRGRIGDTIYF	TGTGCCAGCAGTCGGGACAGGGGGCGAATCGGCGACACCATATATTTT
NA	TRBJ2-7	TRBD1	TRBV18	CASSPPGTAYEQYF	TGTGCCAGCTCACCGCCCGGGACAGCCTACGAGCAGTACTTC